This passage covers 20 T cell receptor beta chains from one sample sequenced in a study of blood T cell repertoires in COVID-19. The repertoire was sequenced with immunoSEQ multiplex PCR; TCRdb's copy has only in-frame clones and lacks some. The repertoire has around 46,000 clones, around nine tenths of them found once; the top ten carry approximately 16%. The sequenced sample was peripheral blood. Receptors originate from a man aged 55 to 70 with active or convalescent COVID-19.

The CDR3 region is CASSDSLTGESGNTIYF. CDR3 coding DNA: TGCGCCAGCAGCGATTCCTTGACAGGGGAGTCTGGAAACACCATATATTTT. The V call is TRBV4-3, the J call TRBJ1-3; 8 bases align to TRBD1. Germline loops: CDR1 LGHNA, CDR2 YSLEER. The J segment lost 1 base and the V segment lost 5 bases, leaving 10 bases of the junction unmatched. The CDR3 spans 17 residues.

The chain employs TRBV29-1 and TRBJ2-5; 11 positions agree with TRBD2. This CDR3 comprises 14 residues. The V gene end was trimmed by 6 bases and the J gene end by 4 bases; junction bases not matched to a gene: 7. The germline V gene has CDR1 SQVTM and CDR2 ANQGSEA. CDR3 nucleotides: TGCAGCGTAGAGCGGACTAGCGGGTTAGAGACCCAGTACTTC. Its translation: CSVERTSGLETQYF.

The J gene is TRBJ2-7, the V gene TRBV10-2; D unresolved. Germline-derived CDR1 and CDR2 are WSHSY and SAAADI. The CDR3 spans 12 residues. The V gene lost 0 bases and the J gene lost 3 bases, with 3 bases spanning the gap. The CDR3 loop is CASSESNYEQYF. The CDR3, as DNA: TGCGCCAGCAGTGAGTCCAACTACGAGCAGTACTTC.

The rearrangement uses TRBV2 and TRBJ1-2, with D possibly TRBD1 on 6 matching bases. The V end was cut by 3 bases, the J end by 8 bases, with 10 bases between. This CDR3 spans 12 amino acids. Germline V gives CDR1 SNHLY, CDR2 FYNNEI. The CDR3 coding sequence is TGTGCCAGCAGTGAGGGGGCTATAGGCTACACCTTC. Its protein product is CASSEGAIGYTF.

The chain is built from TRBV6-4 and TRBJ1-1; possible D gene TRBD1, 6 bases. This CDR3 is built from 13 residues. Trimming shortened V by 6 bases and J by 4 bases, and 12 bases separated the two germline ends. Germline V gene data show CDR1 as MRHNA and CDR2 as SNTAGT. The CDR3 bases are TGTGCCAGCAGAGGGGGTAGTGGCACTGAAGCTTTCTTT. Protein: CASRGGSGTEAFF.

The rearrangement links TRBV6-2 or TRBV6-3 to TRBJ1-4, with TRBD1 as a possible D gene (5 bases). This CDR3 spans 14 amino acids. Trimming pared 2 bases from V and 8 bases from J, leaving 12 bases between. The V gene's germline CDR1 is MNHEY and CDR2 SVGEGT. This chain's CDR3 is CASSYRGKGEKLFF. The CDR3, as DNA: TGTGCCAGCAGTTACCGGGGGAAAGGGGAAAAACTGTTTTTT.

V gene TRBV5-1 combines with J gene TRBJ2-7; 7 bases fit TRBD1. The CDR3 runs to 13 residues. Germline V gives CDR1 SGHRS, CDR2 YFSETQ. The trim removed 0 bases at V and 11 bases at J, leaving 8 bases unmatched. CDR3 protein: CASSLEYRDSEYF. Written as DNA, the CDR3 is TGCGCCAGCAGCTTGGAGTACCGGGACAGCGAGTACTTC.

This clone has only one observation. The chain links TRBV2 to TRBJ1-5, with D unclear. Germline loops: CDR1 SNHLY, CDR2 FYNNEI. This CDR3 has 16 residues. Trimming left V 2 bases short and J 0 bases short, with 11 bases between. CDR3 nucleotides: TGTGCCAGCAGTGAAACAGACCCCTATAGCAATCAGCCCCAGCATTTT. It yields the protein CASSETDPYSNQPQHF.

This chain joins TRBV9 and TRBJ2-2; D is possibly TRBD1 (6 bases). Trimming shortened V by 0 bases and J by 5 bases, and 14 bases separated the two germline ends. The CDR3 is made up of 16 amino acids. The germline V gene has CDR1 SGDLS and CDR2 YYNGEE. CDR3 DNA: TGTGCCAGCAGCGTAGGGATGGGGGCGCTGACCGGGGAGCTGTTTTTT. It specifies CASSVGMGALTGELFF.

This rearrangement joins TRBV28 to TRBJ1-2; D is ambiguous. The ends were cut back, 3 bases at V and 8 bases at J, with 16 bases in the middle. In germline, CDR1 is MDHEN, CDR2 SYDVKM. The CDR3 totals 14 residues. The CDR3 DNA follows: TGTGCCAGCAGTTTGGCCACACGGGTTTGGGGCTACACCTTC. This encodes CASSLATRVWGYTF.

The rearrangement links TRBV5-1 to TRBJ1-1, with D uncertain. Germline V gives CDR1 SGHRS, CDR2 YFSETQ. The CDR3 is 13 residues long. Between the trimmed V and J ends, which lost 0 bases and 1 base, there was a span of 4 bases. The CDR3 reads CASSLEQNTEAFF. In DNA, the CDR3 is TGCGCCAGCAGCTTGGAGCAGAACACTGAAGCTTTCTTT.

J is TRBJ2-1 and V is TRBV5-1; TRBD1 matches at 7 bases. The junction had 8 bases not matched to a gene; V was cut back by 3 bases and J by 5 bases. The CDR3 consists of 15 residues. Germline values: CDR1 SGHRS, CDR2 YFSETQ. The CDR3 sequence: CASSSRDSPDNEQFF. In nucleotides, the CDR3 is TGCGCCAGCAGCTCCCGGGACAGCCCTGACAATGAGCAGTTCTTC.

The rearrangement uses TRBV29-1 and TRBJ2-4, with D perhaps matching TRBD2 (5 bases). The CDR3 is 16 amino acids. V was pared by 4 bases and J by 0 bases, with 16 bases between. Germline-derived CDR1 and CDR2 are SQVTM and ANQGSEA. The CDR3 sequence is CSVAHFGVGAKNIQYF. The CDR3 DNA follows: TGCAGCGTTGCCCACTTCGGGGTAGGAGCCAAAAACATTCAGTACTTC. The whole variable domain, filled in from reference TRBV29-1 and TRBJ2-4, reads SAVISQKPSRDICQRGTSLTIQCQVDSQVTMMFWYRQQPGQSLTLIATANQGSEATYESGFVIDKFPISRPNLTFSTLTVSNMSPEDSSIYLCSVAHFGVGAKNIQYFGAGTRLSVL.

This clone was recorded a few times. The chain joins TRBV3-1 (or the pseudogene TRBV3-2) to TRBJ2-2; 12 bases are shared with TRBD2. V was clipped by 5 bases and J by 7 bases; unmatched bases: 14. The CDR3 sequence is 18 residues long. CDR1 and CDR2 from the germline V gene are LGHDT and YNNKEL (reference sequence). In DNA form, the CDR3 reads TGTGCCAGCAGCACCACTAGCGGGGGGTCCCAAATGATCGGGGAGCTGTTTTTT. This encodes CASSTTSGGSQMIGELFF.

The chain is built from TRBV3-1 (or the pseudogene TRBV3-2) and TRBJ2-3; TRBD2 matches 9 bases. The CDR3 is made up of 19 amino acids. The trim removed 4 bases at V and 3 bases at J, leaving 17 bases unmatched. The germline CDR1 and CDR2 sequences are LGHDT and YNNKEL (reference sequence). CDR3 in DNA: TGTGCCAGCAGCCGAGAAGGGGGCGGGGGGGCATATAGGACAGATACGCAGTATTTT. This encodes CASSREGGGGAYRTDTQYF.

This clone occurred once. The chain carries TRBV5-1 and TRBJ2-5; 10 bases are shared with TRBD2. V lost 4 bases and J lost 5; bases outside the gene matches: 11. This CDR3 is built from 16 residues. Germline assignment: CDR1 SGHRS and CDR2 YFSETQ. The CDR3: CASSGLIAGGGETQYF. DNA of the CDR3: TGCGCCAGCAGCGGCCTCATAGCGGGGGGCGGGGAGACCCAGTACTTC.

V usage is TRBV7-9 and J usage is TRBJ2-5; TRBD2 aligns across 10 bases. CDR3 length equals 17 residues. J was trimmed by 2 bases and V by 0 bases; bases with no gene match: 6. Germline values: CDR1 SEHNR, CDR2 FQNEAQ (reference sequence). CDR3 bases: TGTGCCAGCAGCTTAGCAGGTCTAGCGGGGGCTCAAGAGACCCAGTACTTC. Residues: CASSLAGLAGAQETQYF.

CDR3 in amino acids: CASSQDFSQPQHF. CDR3 DNA sequence: TGCGCCAGCAGCCAAGATTTTAGTCAGCCCCAGCATTTT. V usage is TRBV4-3 and J usage is TRBJ1-5; D is ambiguous. The CDR3 runs to 13 residues. The germline V and J ends were trimmed by 0 bases and 6 bases, with 6 bases remaining between them. The germline gives CDR1 LGHNA, CDR2 YSLEER.

The CDR3 reads CASSPYRTGDMGQYF. Written as DNA, the CDR3 is TGTGCCAGCAGCCCCTACCGGACAGGCGACATGGGGCAGTACTTC. V and J are TRBV11-2 and TRBJ2-7, with 7 bases fitting TRBD1. The CDR3 runs to 15 residues. The trim removed 5 bases at V and 9 bases at J, leaving 16 bases unmatched. The germline gives CDR1 SGHAT, CDR2 FQNNGV.

Only a few counts were recorded for this clone. The V gene is TRBV5-6, the J gene TRBJ1-1; D uncertain. Trimming shortened V by 3 bases and J by 5 bases, and 17 bases separated the two germline ends. The length of the CDR3 is 15 residues. CDR1 is SGHDT, CDR2 YYEEEE, per germline. This CDR3 is CASSWWAPGRTEAFF. DNA of the CDR3: TGTGCCAGCAGCTGGTGGGCTCCCGGTCGGACTGAAGCTTTCTTT.